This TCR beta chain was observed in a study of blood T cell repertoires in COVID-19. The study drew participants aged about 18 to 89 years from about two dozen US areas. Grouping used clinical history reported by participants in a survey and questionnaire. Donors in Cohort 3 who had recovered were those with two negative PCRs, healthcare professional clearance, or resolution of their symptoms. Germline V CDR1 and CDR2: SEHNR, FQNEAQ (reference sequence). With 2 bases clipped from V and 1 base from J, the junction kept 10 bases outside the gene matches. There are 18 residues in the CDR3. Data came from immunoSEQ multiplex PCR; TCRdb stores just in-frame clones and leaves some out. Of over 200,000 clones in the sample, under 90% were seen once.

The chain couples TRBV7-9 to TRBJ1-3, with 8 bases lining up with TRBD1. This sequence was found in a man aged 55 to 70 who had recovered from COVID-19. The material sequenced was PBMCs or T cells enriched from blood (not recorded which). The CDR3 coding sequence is TGTGCCAGCAGCTTACGCGGACAGGGAGTGATGTCTGGAAACACCATATATTTT. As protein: CASSLRGQGVMSGNTIYF.